These 14 T cell receptor beta chains share one sample of origin, sequenced in a study of T-cell memory formation after mild COVID-19. A single record per CDR3 protein comes from TCRdb applying MiXCR to the 5' RACE reads. The data contain 200,000 or so distinct CDR3 sequences, around 18% of them singletons. The specimen sequenced was PBMCs or a T cell subset sorted from them (not recorded which). Every receptor here comes from an adult woman who had mild COVID-19 (a few samples of this study predate the infection). Cell type and time point are not known.

This clonotype was seen a few times. J is TRBJ2-3 and V is TRBV3-1; D uncertain. Germline loops: CDR1 LGHDT, CDR2 YNNKEL (reference sequence). This CDR3 is built from 12 residues. V was shortened by 4 bases and J by 1 base, with 3 bases between the two germline ends. The CDR3 DNA follows: TGTGCCAGCAGCCGGCGCACAGATACGCAGTATTTT. Translation gives CASSRRTDTQYF.

The chain is built from TRBV27 and TRBJ2-7; D is undetermined. Trimming left V 3 bases short and J 7 bases short, with 13 bases between. The CDR3 consists of 13 residues. Germline V gives CDR1 MNHEY, CDR2 SMNVEV (reference sequence). The CDR3 DNA reads as TGTGCCAGCAGTTTCTTGGGCAGCCGAGAGCAGTACTTC. It encodes CASSFLGSREQYF.

This chain connects TRBV4-2 to TRBJ2-7; 7 bases agree with TRBD1. Unmatched junction bases numbered 6, after V lost 3 bases and J lost 4 bases. The germline V gene has CDR1 LGHNA and CDR2 YNFKEQ. The CDR3 sequence is 14 residues long. CDR3 sequence reads: CASSQGPTGYEQYF. DNA for the CDR3: TGTGCCAGCAGCCAGGGCCCGACAGGGTACGAGCAGTACTTC.

This clonotype was counted ten times or more. The rearrangement links TRBV4-2 to TRBJ2-5, with D possibly matching TRBD2 (6 bases). V was shortened by 1 base and J by 4 bases, with 10 bases between the two germline ends. The length of the CDR3 is 14 residues. The V gene's germline CDR1 is LGHNA and CDR2 YNFKEQ. The CDR3 sequence: CASSQGASAETQYF. The CDR3, as DNA: TGTGCCAGCAGCCAAGGTGCTAGCGCAGAGACCCAGTACTTC.

This clonotype was counted between two and nine times. The genes are TRBV27 and TRBJ2-5; 11 bases are shared with TRBD1. The CDR3 is 17 amino acids. CDR1 MNHEY and CDR2 SMNVEV come from the germline V gene (reference sequence). With V trimmed by 6 bases and J by 4 bases, 13 bases remained unmatched. CDR3 nucleotide sequence: TGTGCCAGCAGGGGACTACCGGGACAGGGGGTCTTAGAGACCCAGTACTTC. Translating it yields CASRGLPGQGVLETQYF.

This clonotype has a handful of counts. Written as DNA, the CDR3 is TGTGCCAGCAGTGAATCGACAGAGTTTAATCAGCCCCAGCATTTT. Its translation is CASSESTEFNQPQHF. J is TRBJ1-5 and V is TRBV25-1, with TRBD1 as a possible D gene (5 bases). CDR1 is MGHDK, CDR2 SYGVNS, per germline. The CDR3 covers 15 residues. Trimming took 1 base from V and 4 from J, leaving 11 bases between them.

The chain couples TRBV5-1 to TRBJ2-1, with unresolved D. This CDR3 is 15 amino acids long. CDR1 is SGHRS and CDR2 is YFSETQ in the germline V gene. V dropped 5 bases and J dropped 0 bases, with 12 bases sitting between them. The CDR3, as DNA: TGCGCCAGCAGACTAAGCCTGAGCTCCTACAATGAGCAGTTCTTC. It specifies CASRLSLSSYNEQFF.

The chain recombines TRBV3-1 with TRBJ1-5; D gene uncertain. The CDR3 consists of 16 residues. Germline loops: CDR1 LGHDT, CDR2 YNNKEL (reference sequence). Trimming shortened V by 1 base and J by 2 bases, and 12 bases separated the two germline ends. CDR3 coding DNA: TGTGCCAGCAGCCAAGGGGGAGCAGGCCGCAATCAGCCCCAGCATTTT. It is translated as CASSQGGAGRNQPQHF.

The chain has TRBV27 and TRBJ2-2, with 7 bases that match TRBD1. Germline assignment: CDR1 MNHEY and CDR2 SMNVEV (reference sequence). The length of the CDR3 is 15 residues. J was trimmed by 5 bases and V by 3 bases; bases with no gene match: 6. In DNA form, the CDR3 reads TGTGCCAGCAGTTTGGGACAGACTTCGACCGGGGAGCTGTTTTTT. It is translated as CASSLGQTSTGELFF.

In its sample, this clonotype was seen many times. The rearrangement uses TRBV7-3 and TRBJ1-5, with D maybe TRBD1 (5 bases). CDR3 length: 13 residues. Germline V gene lookup returns CDR1 SGHTA and CDR2 FQGTGA. The germline V and J ends were trimmed by 5 bases and 4 bases, with 9 bases remaining between them. As DNA, the CDR3 is TGTGCCAGCAGCCTAAGACAGAATCAGCCCCAGCATTTT. Amino acids: CASSLRQNQPQHF.

This clonotype has more than one count but fewer than ten. The chain carries TRBV5-1 and TRBJ1-1; D gene ambiguous. The V end lost 0 bases, the J end lost 0 bases, and 6 bases lay between the germline ends. The CDR3 totals 14 residues. Germline-derived CDR1 and CDR2 are SGHRS and YFSETQ. CDR3 DNA sequence: TGCGCCAGCAGCTTGGCTACGGTGAACACTGAAGCTTTCTTT. Protein product: CASSLATVNTEAFF.

This chain links TRBV2 with TRBJ2-7; D is unresolved. CDR1 and CDR2 from the germline V gene are SNHLY and FYNNEI. Between the trimmed V and J ends, which lost 7 bases and 3 bases, there was a span of 13 bases. The CDR3 has 13 amino acids. The CDR3 sequence: CASKVDLLYEQYF. The DNA for the CDR3 is TGTGCCAGCAAGGTGGACCTTCTCTACGAGCAGTACTTC.

The chain links TRBV4-2 to TRBJ2-3; no definite D call. The germline V and J ends were trimmed by 4 bases and 3 bases, with 11 bases remaining between them. This CDR3 is 14 amino acids long. The germline V gene has CDR1 LGHNA and CDR2 YNFKEQ. CDR3 bases: TGTGCCAGCAGCCTTGGAACACTAACAGATACGCAGTATTTT. Protein product: CASSLGTLTDTQYF.

This chain uses TRBV19 with TRBJ1-4; 9 bases line up with TRBD1. This CDR3 region has 15 residues. Germline V gene data show CDR1 as LNHDA and CDR2 as SQIVND (reference sequence). Germline trimming cut 6 bases from V and 5 bases from J; bases unmatched to any gene: 7. The CDR3 sequence: CASSPAGTGNEKLFF. CDR3 sequence (DNA): TGTGCCAGTAGCCCCGCCGGGACAGGGAATGAAAAACTGTTTTTT.